The 11 T cell receptor beta chains below were found in one sample sequenced in a study of long-term antiretroviral therapy in people with HIV. Runs used v3.0 of the immunoSEQ assay and were done at survey level. Profiling relied on immunoSEQ multiplex PCR, and the TCRdb table lists in-frame clones only, not all of them. The sample consists of about 24,000 clones, under 85% of them appearing once. This specimen was unsorted PBMCs, taken 0.4 years after starting antiretroviral therapy. These receptors were collected from a man in his fifties with HIV.

The chain couples TRBV2 to TRBJ2-7; D possibly corresponds to TRBD2 (5 bases). This CDR3 region has 12 residues. Trimming stripped 5 bases from V and 7 bases from J, with 12 bases between. The V gene's germline CDR1 is SNHLY and CDR2 FYNNEI. The DNA of the CDR3 is TGTGCCAGCAGTACTAGGTACTGGGAGCAGTACTTC. It translates to CASSTRYWEQYF.

This chain links TRBV6-5 with TRBJ1-1, with D uncertain. Germline CDR1 MNHEY, CDR2 SVGAGI. Deletions cut 4 bases from V and 3 bases from J, with 9 bases between. This CDR3 has 13 residues. CDR3 DNA: TGTGCCAGCAGTTTCGCAAAGCACACTGAAGCTTTCTTT. This encodes CASSFAKHTEAFF.

J is TRBJ2-3 and V is TRBV9, with 9 nucleotides matching TRBD2. V was clipped by 4 bases and J by 5 bases; unmatched bases: 11. The CDR3 runs to 16 residues. Per the germline V gene, CDR1 is SGDLS and CDR2 is YYNGEE. CDR3 sequence reads: CASSSRLGLAGDTQYF. Written as DNA, the CDR3 is TGTGCCAGCAGCTCTCGCCTGGGACTAGCAGGAGATACGCAGTATTTT.

This rearrangement joins TRBV11-2 to TRBJ1-1; D gene ambiguous. The CDR3 is made up of 14 amino acids. The germline CDR1 and CDR2 sequences are SGHAT and FQNNGV. V was clipped by 2 bases and J by 1 base, with 8 bases between them. The CDR3 sequence: CASSLTRSNTEAFF. In DNA form, the CDR3 reads TGTGCCAGCAGCTTAACCCGGTCGAACACTGAAGCTTTCTTT. The full variable domain, its missing parts supplied by reference TRBV11-2 and TRBJ1-1, is EAGVAQSPRYKIIEKRQSVAFWCNPISGHATLYWYQQILGQGPKLLIQFQNNGVVDDSQLPKDRFSAERLKGVDSTLKIQPAKLEDSAVYLCASSLTRSNTEAFFGQGTRLTVV.

The rearrangement links TRBV14 to TRBJ2-7, with 10 nucleotides matching TRBD1. V was pared by 4 bases and J by 5 bases, with 8 bases of the junction left unmatched. The CDR3 runs to 15 residues. Germline CDR1 SGHDN, CDR2 FVKESK. The CDR3 here is CASSRWDRGIDEQYF. CDR3 nucleotide sequence: TGTGCCAGCAGCCGCTGGGACAGGGGAATCGACGAGCAGTACTTC.

The rearrangement joins TRBV11-2 to TRBJ2-7, with D possibly matching TRBD2 (5 bases). V shed 0 bases and J shed 1 base, with 7 bases lying between them. The V gene's germline CDR1 is SGHAT and CDR2 FQNNGV. The CDR3 totals 14 residues. This chain's CDR3 is CASSLDGLSYEQYF. The CDR3, as DNA: TGTGCCAGCAGCTTAGACGGACTGTCCTACGAGCAGTACTTC.

The chain couples TRBV21-1 to TRBJ2-7; TRBD1 is taken as the D call from the table, unchecked against the DNA. TRBV21-1 is classified as a pseudogene. The CDR3 runs to 13 residues. CDR3 DNA: TGTGCCAGCAGCAAAGATTGGGGGCAGGGGCAGTACTTC. This codes for CASSKDWGQGQYF.

The V gene is TRBV9, the J gene TRBJ1-3; no reliable D call. V was cut by 0 bases and J by 0 bases, with 13 bases left in between. Germline CDR1 reads SGDLS; CDR2 reads YYNGEE. The CDR3 is 17 residues long. The CDR3 spells CASSVGSFVGSGNTIYF. In nucleotides, the CDR3 is TGTGCCAGCAGCGTAGGGTCGTTTGTGGGCTCTGGAAACACCATATATTTT.

For the CDR3, the DNA is TGTGCCATCAGTGATTTGTCTTATGGCTACACCTTC. Protein sequence: CAISDLSYGYTF. V gene TRBV10-3 combines with J gene TRBJ1-2, with D hard to call. The CDR3 length is 12 residues. V dropped 3 bases and J dropped 5 bases, with 7 bases sitting between them. In germline, CDR1 is ENHRY, CDR2 SYGVKD.

This sequence joins TRBV29-1 and TRBJ2-1; D may be TRBD1 (6 bases). The ends were cut back, 5 bases at V and 0 bases at J, with 14 bases in the middle. Germline assignment: CDR1 SQVTM and CDR2 ANQGSEA. This CDR3 contains 15 residues. The CDR3 DNA follows: TGCAGCGTTTCCGGTGGGGGCCGCTCCTACAATGAGCAGTTCTTC. Amino acid sequence: CSVSGGGRSYNEQFF.

The chain uses TRBV10-3 and TRBJ1-3; tentatively, D is TRBD1 (5 bases). This CDR3 region has 14 residues. Germline CDR1 reads ENHRY; CDR2 reads SYGVKD. V was trimmed by 6 bases and J by 0 bases, leaving 9 bases between them. The CDR3 nucleotides are TGTGCCATCAGGGAAACAGGCTCTGGAAACACCATATATTTT. It specifies CAIRETGSGNTIYF.